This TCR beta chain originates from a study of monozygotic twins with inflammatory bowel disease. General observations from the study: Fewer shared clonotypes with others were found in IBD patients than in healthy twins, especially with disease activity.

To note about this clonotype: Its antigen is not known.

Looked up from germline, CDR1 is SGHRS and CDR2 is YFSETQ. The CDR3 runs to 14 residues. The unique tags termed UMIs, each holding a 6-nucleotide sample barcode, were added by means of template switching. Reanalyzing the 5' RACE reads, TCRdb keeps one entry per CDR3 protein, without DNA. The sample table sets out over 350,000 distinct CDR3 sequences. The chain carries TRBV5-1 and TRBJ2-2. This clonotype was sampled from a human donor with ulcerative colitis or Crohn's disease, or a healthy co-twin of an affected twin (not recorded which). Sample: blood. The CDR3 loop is CASSAASGTGELFF. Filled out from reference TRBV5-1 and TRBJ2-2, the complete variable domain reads KAGVTQTPRYLIKTRGQQVTLSCSPISGHRSVSWYQQTPGQGLQFLFEYFSETQRNKGNFPGRFSGRQFSNSRSEMNVSTLELGDSALYLCASSAASGTGELFFGEGSRLTVL.